Listed here are 21 T cell receptor beta chains from one sample, sequenced in a study of identical twins. Using its own MiXCR run on the 5' RACE reads, TCRdb lists one record per CDR3 protein. The sample yields roughly 750,000 distinct CDR3 sequences, around 20% seen once. This same sample was also part of a study on T cells expressing NK-cell markers.

Sequenced: PBMCs. All receptors derive from a woman between 18 and 29 years old in good health.

The rearrangement links TRBV5-1 to TRBJ1-1; D uncertain. CDR1 is SGHRS and CDR2 is YFSETQ in the germline V gene. The CDR3 length is 12 residues. V gave up 1 base and J gave up 5 bases, with 6 bases separating them. CDR3 coding DNA: TGCGCCAGCAGCTTGCAAGAGACTGAAGCTTTCTTT. Its protein is CASSLQETEAFF.

This clonotype was seen a few times. The chain recombines TRBV7-6 with TRBJ2-3; D is possibly TRBD2 (6 bases). CDR3 length: 15 residues. The V end lost 5 bases, the J end lost 6 bases, and 18 bases lay between the germline ends. Germline V gives CDR1 SGHVS, CDR2 FNYEAQ. The CDR3 DNA follows: TGTGCCAGCAGCCCCCGGGGCGGGGTGAGGGATACGCAGTATTTT. This translates into CASSPRGGVRDTQYF.

The chain employs TRBV20-1 and TRBJ2-1, with TRBD2 matching over 8 bases. CDR3 size: 15 residues. The germline V gene encodes CDR1 DFQATT and CDR2 SNEGSKA (reference sequence). V shed 6 bases, J shed 5 bases, and the junction held 12 bases outside the gene matches. As DNA, the CDR3 is TGCAGTGCGGTCCGGGGTAGCGGGGTTAACAATGAGCAGTTCTTC. Its translation: CSAVRGSGVNNEQFF.

Only a few counts were recorded for this clonotype. DNA of the CDR3: TGTGCCAGCAGTAGAATTCGCGGGTACAATGAGCAGTTCTTC. This gives the protein CASSRIRGYNEQFF. V usage is TRBV12-3 or TRBV12-4 and J usage is TRBJ2-1, with D perhaps matching TRBD2 (5 bases). V was clipped by 5 bases and J by 4 bases, with 12 bases between them. CDR3 length: 14 amino acids.

This clonotype has at least ten counts. The CDR3 loop is CASSLDREKQYF. The CDR3 DNA reads TGTGCCAGCAGCCTCGACAGGGAAAAGCAGTACTTC. V is TRBV5-4 and J is TRBJ2-7; TRBD1 aligns across 7 bases. From germline, CDR1 is SGHNT and CDR2 YYREEE (reference sequence). Losses at the gene ends were 4 bases for V and 8 bases for J; bases not matched to a gene: 6. CDR3 size: 12 residues.

The chain has TRBV5-1 and TRBJ2-2, with 10 bases lining up with TRBD1. With V trimmed by 1 base and J by 4 bases, 10 bases remained unmatched. Germline CDR1 SGHRS, CDR2 YFSETQ. The CDR3 spans 18 residues. The CDR3 DNA sequence: TGCGCCAGCAGCTTGTCCGGGACAGGGGTATTCTTCACCGGGGAGCTGTTTTTT. Translating it yields CASSLSGTGVFFTGELFF.

The chain links TRBV12-3 or TRBV12-4 to TRBJ2-1; 8 bases are a match to TRBD1. J lost 4 bases, V lost 6 bases, and 11 bases had no gene match. The CDR3 is 16 amino acids. For the CDR3, the DNA is TGTGCCAGCAGGAGCCCACAGGGGGGCTCGTACAATGAGCAGTTCTTC. This codes for CASRSPQGGSYNEQFF.

In its sample, this clonotype was seen a few times. This sequence joins TRBV20-1 and TRBJ2-7; D unresolved. The CDR3 totals 12 residues. Germline CDR1 and CDR2: DFQATT and SNEGSKA (reference sequence). The chain's CDR3 is CGVGRAAYEQYF. CDR3 DNA sequence: TGCGGGGTGGGTAGGGCCGCCTACGAGCAGTACTTC.

In nucleotides, the CDR3 is TGCAGTGCTAGTAAAGGTAGCGGGCAGGACGAGCAGTACTTC. Its translation: CSASKGSGQDEQYF. The V and J genes are TRBV20-1 and TRBJ2-7; 7 bases align to TRBD2. The CDR3 is 14 amino acids. CDR1 is DFQATT, CDR2 SNEGSKA, per germline (reference sequence). The V gene end was trimmed by 3 bases and the J gene end by 5 bases; junction bases not matched to a gene: 10.

This rearrangement joins TRBV18 to TRBJ2-2; 9 bases agree with TRBD1. Germline-derived CDR1 and CDR2 are KGHSH and LQKENI. The length of the CDR3 is 15 residues. Losses at the gene ends were 4 bases for V and 7 bases for J; bases not matched to a gene: 7. The CDR3: CASSRLGQGNGELFF. CDR3 sequence (DNA): TGTGCCAGCTCACGCCTGGGACAGGGAAACGGGGAGCTGTTTTTT.

Here the CDR3 DNA reads TGTGCCAGCAGACGGACTTTTATCTCCTACGAGCAGTACTTC. Translation: CASRRTFISYEQYF. V gene TRBV7-2 combines with J gene TRBJ2-7; D is possibly TRBD2 (5 bases). The CDR3 has 14 residues. The V gene's germline CDR1 is SGHTA and CDR2 FQGNSA. V shed 6 bases and J shed 0 bases, with 12 bases lying between them.

J is TRBJ2-7 and V is TRBV6-1; TRBD2 aligns across 7 bases. The germline CDR1 and CDR2 sequences are MNHNS and SASEGT. This CDR3 is built from 17 residues. The trim removed 8 bases at V and 0 bases at J, leaving 16 bases unmatched. This CDR3 reads CASENRVPSGDSYEQYF. CDR3 in DNA: TGTGCCAGCGAAAATCGTGTTCCGAGCGGGGACTCCTACGAGCAGTACTTC.

This chain uses TRBV30 with TRBJ2-2, with D unresolved. V lost 2 bases to trimming and J lost 1 base, with 5 bases between them. The germline V gene has CDR1 GTSNPN and CDR2 SVGIG (reference sequence). The CDR3 loop spans 13 amino acids. CDR3 coding DNA: TGTGCCTGGAGTCAGCGGAACACCGGGGAGCTGTTTTTT. Translated, it gives CAWSQRNTGELFF.

V gene TRBV6-5 combines with J gene TRBJ1-5, with D tentatively TRBD1 (5 bases). Germline V gene sequence: CDR1 MNHEY, CDR2 SVGAGI. V was pared by 0 bases and J by 4 bases, with 10 bases between. This CDR3 is 15 amino acids long. CDR3 loop: CASSYSLTANQPQHF. The CDR3 nucleotides are TGTGCCAGCAGTTACTCCCTGACAGCTAATCAGCCCCAGCATTTT.

This clonotype was seen many times. This chain uses TRBV6-5 with TRBJ2-1; D uncertain. The CDR3 spans 11 residues. V gave up 0 bases and J gave up 9 bases, with 3 bases separating them. The germline V gene encodes CDR1 MNHEY and CDR2 SVGAGI. CDR3 residues: CASSYSSEQFF. The CDR3, as DNA: TGTGCCAGCAGTTACTCCAGTGAGCAGTTCTTC.

This chain connects TRBV20-1 to TRBJ1-1, with D tentatively TRBD1 (5 bases). CDR1 and CDR2 (germline): DFQATT, SNEGSKA (reference sequence). The CDR3 is 13 amino acids. V shed 2 bases and J shed 3 bases, with 10 bases lying between them. In DNA form, the CDR3 reads TGCAGTGCTAGACAGGGAGGGGACACTGAAGCTTTCTTT. It encodes CSARQGGDTEAFF.

This clonotype has more than one count but fewer than ten. The chain recombines TRBV5-1 with TRBJ2-3, with D possibly called TRBD1 or TRBD2 (5 bases each). This CDR3 spans 15 amino acids. V was pared by 4 bases and J by 7 bases, with 19 bases between. CDR1 and CDR2 from the germline V gene are SGHRS and YFSETQ. The CDR3 loop is CASSGDSAQGHTQYF. The CDR3 nucleotides are TGCGCCAGCAGCGGGGATAGCGCCCAGGGTCATACGCAGTATTTT.

The chain couples TRBV2 to TRBJ2-7; no clear D gene. V was clipped by 0 bases and J by 1 base, with 10 bases between them. This CDR3 spans 15 amino acids. Germline CDR1 reads SNHLY; CDR2 reads FYNNEI. The CDR3 DNA is TGTGCCAGCAGTGAAGCGGCTTCTGGATCCTACGAGCAGTACTTC. Protein product: CASSEAASGSYEQYF.

This clonotype was detected only once. The rearrangement uses TRBV6-2 or TRBV6-3 and TRBJ2-1; possible D gene TRBD2, 6 bases. Germline CDR1 and CDR2: MNHEY and SVGEGT. The CDR3 is 16 amino acids. V dropped 0 bases and J dropped 3 bases, with 12 bases sitting between them. Here the CDR3 DNA reads TGTGCCAGCAGTTACTCTGGGCGGGGTTTCTACAATGAGCAGTTCTTC. This codes for CASSYSGRGFYNEQFF.

This chain connects TRBV5-1 to TRBJ2-1; 10 bases agree with TRBD2. V trimming: 7 bases; J trimming: 4 bases; junction bases outside the gene matches: 5. The germline CDR1 and CDR2 sequences are SGHRS and YFSETQ. The CDR3 sequence is 14 residues long. The CDR3 protein is CASGSSGSYNEQFF. Here the CDR3 DNA reads TGCGCCAGCGGCTCTAGCGGGAGTTACAATGAGCAGTTCTTC.

This clonotype came up many times. The chain joins TRBV10-3 to TRBJ1-1, with D possibly matching TRBD1 (6 bases). Deletions cut 8 bases from V and 5 bases from J, with 12 bases between. The germline V gene has CDR1 ENHRY and CDR2 SYGVKD. There are 12 residues in the CDR3. The CDR3 sequence is CAISPGVTEAFF. CDR3 DNA: TGTGCCATCTCCCCAGGGGTTACTGAAGCTTTCTTT.